A selection of T cell receptor beta chains follows, all from one sample in a study of blood T cells in healthy people across ages. In TCRdb, the 5' RACE reads were re-called with MiXCR into one record per CDR3 protein. The sample includes around 1,700,000 distinct CDR3 sequences, approximately 30% of them seen just once. The sequenced sample was blood. The receptor source for this set is a woman aged 25-40 years in good health. Both conserved end residues are part of each CDR3. D genes are given only for firm matches. Only some rows state a clone size, as once, few, many or a class for expanded clones.

J: TRBJ1-6; size: few; V: TRBV6-6; D: TRBD1; DNA: TGTGCCAGCAGTTACGCCGGGACAGAAAATTCACCCCTCCACTTT; CDR3: CASSYAGTENSPLHF
J: TRBJ2-1; size: NA; V: TRBV14; D: TRBD2; DNA: TGTGCCAGCAGGTGGGGACTAGCGGGATCTAGTGAGCAGTTCTTC; CDR3: CASRWGLAGSSEQFF
J: TRBJ2-1; size: few; V: TRBV7-2; D: TRBD2; DNA: TGTGCCAGCAGCCTGCCGCAGGGACTAGCGGGATGGCATGAGCAGTTCTTC; CDR3: CASSLPQGLAGWHEQFF
J: TRBJ1-2; size: once; V: TRBV4-3; D: NA; DNA: TGCGCCAGCAGTTCAGAGGGCGACTATGGCTACACCTTC; CDR3: CASSSEGDYGYTF
J: TRBJ2-1; size: NA; V: TRBV12-3/TRBV12-4; D: TRBD2; DNA: TGTGCCAGCACCTTGACTAGCGGTTACAATGTGCAGTTCTTC; CDR3: CASTLTSGYNVQFF
J: TRBJ2-3; size: few; V: TRBV20-1; D: NA; DNA: TGCAGTGCTAGAGATAGAGGGAGCGCAGATACGCAGTATTTT; CDR3: CSARDRGSADTQYF
J: TRBJ2-7; size: NA; V: TRBV7-9; D: NA; DNA: TGTGCCAGCGGGGACGGCACTTACGAGCAGTACTTC; CDR3: CASGDGTYEQYF
J: TRBJ2-1; size: many; V: TRBV20-1; D: NA; DNA: TGCAGTGCTAGGCGCCCTGAACGACAATTCAATGAGCAGTTCTTC; CDR3: CSARRPERQFNEQFF
J: TRBJ2-3; size: few; V: TRBV11-2; D: TRBD2; DNA: TGTGCCAGCAGCACCCCGGGGGAGAATAGCGGGGGCGCAATTTCTAGCACAGATACGCAGTATTTT; CDR3: CASSTPGENSGGAISSTDTQYF
J: TRBJ1-5; size: NA; V: TRBV6-1; D: NA; DNA: TGTGCCAGCCAGGTGGGGGTAAGGCAGCCCCAGCATTTT; CDR3: CASQVGVRQPQHF
J: TRBJ1-6; size: few; V: TRBV5-1; D: NA; DNA: TGCGCCTGCGGGATAGGCTCTAATTCACCCCTCCACTTT; CDR3: CACGIGSNSPLHF
J: TRBJ2-2; size: few; V: TRBV5-1; D: TRBD1; DNA: TGCGCCAGCAGCCCCTGGGACAGGGGGTCGAATACCGGGGAGCTGTTTTTT; CDR3: CASSPWDRGSNTGELFF
J: TRBJ2-7; size: NA; V: TRBV9; D: TRBD2; DNA: TGTGCCAGCAGCGAGCGGGACGGCTACGAGCAGTACTTC; CDR3: CASSERDGYEQYF
J: TRBJ2-1; size: many; V: TRBV5-1; D: NA; DNA: TGCGCCAGCAGCTTGACTCAAGAATACAATGAGCAGTTCTTC; CDR3: CASSLTQEYNEQFF
J: TRBJ1-2; size: few; V: TRBV6-5; D: NA; DNA: TGTGCCAGCAGTTGGAATGGAGATGGCTACACCTTC; CDR3: CASSWNGDGYTF
J: TRBJ2-7; size: few; V: TRBV4-1; D: NA; DNA: TGCGCCAGCAGCCAACGGCTAGATTTCCCATACGAGCAGTACTTC; CDR3: CASSQRLDFPYEQYF
J: TRBJ2-3; size: NA; V: TRBV29-1; D: TRBD1; DNA: TGCAGCGTTAGGACAGGGTTGGAAGATACGCAGTATTTT; CDR3: CSVRTGLEDTQYF
J: TRBJ2-4; size: few; V: TRBV25-1; D: TRBD2; DNA: TGTGCCAGCAGTGACCACGTCACGCCAGGGAGGGCGGCCAAAAACATTCAGTACTTC; CDR3: CASSDHVTPGRAAKNIQYF
J: TRBJ2-5; size: few; V: TRBV5-1; D: NA; DNA: TGCGCCAGCAGCTCAAACCAAGCGACCCAGTACTTC; CDR3: CASSSNQATQYF
J: TRBJ2-3; size: NA; V: TRBV20-1; D: NA; DNA: TGCAGTGCTAGAGATGAGTTGTTCCCAGATACGCAGTATTTT; CDR3: CSARDELFPDTQYF
J: TRBJ1-2; size: once; V: TRBV9; D: TRBD1; DNA: TGTACCAGCAGCCAGGGGACAGGGGACCGGGACTATGGCTACACCTTC; CDR3: CTSSQGTGDRDYGYTF
J: TRBJ2-1; size: few; V: TRBV9; D: TRBD2; DNA: TGTGCCAGCAGCGCCCTAGCGGGAGCCGAGAATGAGCAGTTCTTC; CDR3: CASSALAGAENEQFF
J: TRBJ2-1; size: NA; V: TRBV9; D: NA; DNA: TGTGCCAGCAGCGTCCTGATCACAGGGTCAAATGAGCAGTTCTTC; CDR3: CASSVLITGSNEQFF
J: TRBJ1-2; size: many; V: TRBV9; D: NA; DNA: TGTGCCAGCAGCGTTTCAGAAGGGACAAATTATGGCTACACCTTC; CDR3: CASSVSEGTNYGYTF
J: TRBJ1-1; size: NA; V: TRBV18; D: TRBD1; DNA: TGTGCCAGCTCCCCCCGGGACAGCCCCGGGGTGGGTACTGAAGCTTTCTTT; CDR3: CASSPRDSPGVGTEAFF
J: TRBJ1-6; size: many; V: TRBV5-1; D: NA; DNA: TGCGCCAGCAGCTTGGGGTCAGGCGCATCACCCCTCCACTTT; CDR3: CASSLGSGASPLHF
J: TRBJ2-1; size: NA; V: TRBV5-1; D: NA; DNA: TGCGCCAGCAGCTTGAACAGGGAGACCCAGTTCTTC; CDR3: CASSLNRETQFF
J: TRBJ2-1; size: many; V: TRBV4-1; D: TRBD2; DNA: TGCGCCAGCAGCCAAGGGGTGACTAGCGGGGGGGCGGGTGAGCAGTTCTTC; CDR3: CASSQGVTSGGAGEQFF
J: TRBJ1-2; size: NA; V: TRBV7-2; D: TRBD1; DNA: TGTGCCAGCAGCCGGGGACAGGGGATTGGCTACACCTTC; CDR3: CASSRGQGIGYTF
J: TRBJ2-5; size: few; V: TRBV12-3/TRBV12-4; D: TRBD1; DNA: TGTGCCAGCAGCCCACAGGGGATCGAGACCCAGTACTTC; CDR3: CASSPQGIETQYF
J: TRBJ2-1; size: many; V: TRBV21-1; D: NA; DNA: TGTGCCAGCAGCAAAGAGGGGGGGTCCTACAATGAGCAGTTCTTC; CDR3: CASSKEGGSYNEQFF
J: TRBJ1-5; size: NA; V: TRBV7-9; D: NA; DNA: TGTGCCAGCAGCCCTCTGGGACGGGATCAGCCCCAGCATTTT; CDR3: CASSPLGRDQPQHF
J: TRBJ1-5; size: NA; V: TRBV6-6; D: NA; DNA: TGTGCCAGCAGTTACTCGAAAGTCCAGTCCAATCAGCCCCAGCATTTT; CDR3: CASSYSKVQSNQPQHF
J: TRBJ2-1; size: NA; V: TRBV14; D: NA; DNA: TGTGCCAGCAGCCACCACCCGGGAAGCGGAATGTTCTTC; CDR3: CASSHHPGSGMFF
J: TRBJ2-1; size: few; V: TRBV20-1; D: TRBD2; DNA: TGCAGTGCTAGATCTGGACTAGCGGAAACTAACTACAATGAGCAGTTCTTC; CDR3: CSARSGLAETNYNEQFF
J: TRBJ2-5; size: NA; V: TRBV7-2; D: TRBD1; DNA: TGTGCCAGCAGCTCCTTCGGACAGGGGGAGACCCAGTACTTC; CDR3: CASSSFGQGETQYF
J: TRBJ2-3; size: few; V: TRBV20-1; D: TRBD2; DNA: TGCAGTGCTTACCCTAGGACTAGCGGAGATGATACGCAGTATTTT; CDR3: CSAYPRTSGDDTQYF
J: TRBJ2-1; size: many; V: TRBV12-3/TRBV12-4; D: NA; DNA: TGTGCCAGCAGTTTGCCCCCTTACAATGAGCAGTTCTTC; CDR3: CASSLPPYNEQFF
J: TRBJ1-1; size: NA; V: TRBV14; D: NA; DNA: TGTGCCAGCAGCCAGGGGGCCTTGGAAGCTGAAGCTTTCTTT; CDR3: CASSQGALEAEAFF
J: TRBJ2-1; size: few; V: TRBV6-2/TRBV6-3; D: TRBD1; DNA: TGTGCCAGCAGTTACTCGCATTCGACAGGGGGATACAATGAGCAGTTCTTC; CDR3: CASSYSHSTGGYNEQFF
J: TRBJ2-1; size: few; V: TRBV7-6; D: NA; DNA: TGTGCCAGCAGCTTACTTGTCCGGGACCATGAGCAGTTCTTC; CDR3: CASSLLVRDHEQFF
J: TRBJ2-6; size: many; V: TRBV6-2/TRBV6-3; D: NA; DNA: TGTGCCAGCAGTTACACGGGACCTCACTTCTCTGGGGCCAACGTCCTGACTTTC; CDR3: CASSYTGPHFSGANVLTF
J: TRBJ2-7; size: few; V: TRBV7-2; D: NA; DNA: TGTGCCAGCAGCTTGAGCGGCTTTGCCTACGAGCAGTACTTC; CDR3: CASSLSGFAYEQYF
J: TRBJ1-2; size: NA; V: TRBV18; D: NA; DNA: TGTGCCAGCTCACCAGAGACAGGTCAACCCACCTTC; CDR3: CASSPETGQPTF
J: TRBJ1-3; size: once; V: TRBV6-2/TRBV6-3; D: TRBD1; DNA: TGTGCCAGCAGCCCCCCACGGACAGGTTTTGGAAACACCATATATTTT; CDR3: CASSPPRTGFGNTIYF
J: TRBJ2-7; size: NA; V: TRBV7-3; D: TRBD2; DNA: TGTGCCAGCAGCTCACTTGGACTAGCGGGGAGCTCCTACAATGAGCAGTACTTC; CDR3: CASSSLGLAGSSYNEQYF
J: TRBJ2-1; size: few; V: TRBV7-9; D: TRBD2; DNA: TGTGCCAGCAGCTTAGTGCGAGCTAGCGGCCGCAATGAGCAGTTCTTC; CDR3: CASSLVRASGRNEQFF
J: TRBJ1-2; size: NA; V: TRBV3-1; D: TRBD1; DNA: TGTGCCAGCAGCCTACGGGGCCAGGGGGACTATGGCTACACCTTC; CDR3: CASSLRGQGDYGYTF